This TCR beta chain was recorded in a study of vaccination effects on CD4 cells after COVID-19. Study-wide results and limits: Limitations: small convalescent group and missing early post-infection timepoints.

Using immunoSEQ multiplex PCR, the repertoire was profiled, and TCRdb retains in-frame clones only, with some absent. The sample consists of about 73,000 clones, approximately 74% of them appearing once. About this clone itself: The antigen remains unidentified.

The CDR3 spans 16 residues. Unmatched junction bases numbered 13, after V lost 6 bases and J lost 8 bases. Per the germline V gene, CDR1 is MNHEY and CDR2 is SMNVEV (reference sequence). Using viral peptide pools, the ViraFEST assay grew out antigen-specific CD4+ T cells prior to sequencing. Researchers isolated CD4+ T cells once 9 to 11 days of culture had elapsed. The study found no prior SARS-CoV-2 infection in the vaccine recipients, who tested negative for nucleocapsid antibodies. The sequence was collected from a human donor who received a COVID-19 vaccine. The sequencing here drew on CD4+ T cells from PBMCs cultured with HCoV-NL63 spike peptides, taken before COVID-19 vaccination. The chain uses TRBV27 and TRBJ2-1; 10 bases are shared with TRBD1. CDR3 protein: CASRTLFRDRGYEQFF. In nucleotides, the CDR3 is TGTGCCAGCAGAACCCTATTCCGGGACAGGGGCTATGAGCAGTTCTTC.